This T cell receptor beta chain was sequenced during a study of T cell responses to AZD1222 COVID-19 vaccine. Study outcomes and limitations: At baseline, seropositivity was found in only a handful of AZD1222 recipients. White British people made up most donors, females outnumbered males, and clonal diversity was possibly underestimated.

As for this clone: Its target is unknown.

Libraries were prepared by immunoSEQ multiplex PCR; TCRdb keeps only in-frame clonotypes and omits some of them. The profile shows some 90,000 clones, about 86% of them singletons. This receptor was obtained from an adult in good health. The sequencing here drew on peripheral blood, taken on day 0 of AZD1222 vaccination.

The CDR3: CASSLAAGAEGYTF. The CDR3, as DNA: TGCGCCAGCAGCTTGGCTGCGGGGGCGGAGGGCTACACCTTC. The chain links TRBV5-1 to TRBJ1-2; tentative D call: TRBD1 (6 bases). CDR1 is SGHRS, CDR2 YFSETQ, per germline. V was cut by 0 bases and J by 8 bases, with 14 bases left in between. This CDR3 contains 14 residues.